This T cell receptor beta chain was recorded in a study of T cell repertoires in cytomegalovirus infection. TCRdb used MiXCR to reprocess the reads, holding one entry per CDR3 protein. The table lists roughly 230,000 distinct CDR3 sequences, roughly 23% of them singletons, with over 15% in the top ten. This CDR3 has 15 residues. The germline V gene encodes CDR1 MDHEN and CDR2 SYDVKM. V trimming: 6 bases; J trimming: 3 bases; junction bases outside the gene matches: 7. The sequenced sample consisted of CD8+ T cells from PBMCs. The rearrangement joins TRBV28 to TRBJ2-5; 10 bases align to TRBD2. This TCR was recovered from a human donor in good health (CMV status not recorded). Some clones in this sample may be carry-over from other donors' samples. CDR3 residues: CASRTGTSEEETQYF. As DNA, the CDR3 is TGTGCCAGCAGGACCGGGACTAGCGAAGAAGAGACCCAGTACTTC.